This is a list of T cell receptor beta chains from one sample in a study of spatial heterogeneity in lung cancer. Each CDR3 protein gets one entry after TCRdb re-called the 5' RACE reads with MiXCR. The sample shows about 10,000 distinct CDR3 sequences, about a fifth of them seen only once. The specimen comprised PBMCs, sampled at follow-up. The receptors shown here come from a male donor with early-stage non-small cell lung cancer. Both conserved end residues are part of each CDR3. A D gene is named only where the DNA matches it firmly. Only part of the rows carry a size: once, few, many, or a class if the clone is expanded.

clone_size j_call v_call d_call cdr3_nt cdr3_aa
- TRBJ1-6 TRBV3-1 TRBD1 TGTGCCAGCAGCCCGGGACAGTTCAATTCACCCCTCCACTTT CASSPGQFNSPLHF
- TRBJ2-1 TRBV27 TRBD2 TGTGCCAGCAGTCTAAACCCCCCCGGACTAGCGGGAGGTGACGATGAGCAGTTCTTC CASSLNPPGLAGGDDEQFF
medium-sized TRBJ2-1 TRBV7-9 TRBD2 TGTGCCAGCAGCTGGGGACTAGCGGGAGGGCCCTACAATGAGCAGTTCTTC CASSWGLAGGPYNEQFF
many TRBJ2-3 TRBV18 - TGTGCCAGCTCACCACCCGTCTGGGTTTCGGGCACAGATACGCAGTATTTT CASSPPVWVSGTDTQYF
many TRBJ2-1 TRBV2 TRBD2 TGTGCCAGCAGTCGGACTAGCGGAATCCCCCCATCTGAGCAGTTCTTC CASSRTSGIPPSEQFF
- TRBJ1-3 TRBV28 - TGTGCCAGCAGTTTCGGGGGGGCGGCTGGAAACACCATATATTTT CASSFGGAAGNTIYF
- TRBJ2-5 TRBV12-3/TRBV12-4 - TGTGCCAGCAGTTTTAGCAGGGGCCAAGAGACCCAGTACTTC CASSFSRGQETQYF
- TRBJ2-2 TRBV9 TRBD1 TGTGCCAGCAGCGCTTGGACAGGGGACGGGGAGCTGTTTTTT CASSAWTGDGELFF
many TRBJ2-7 TRBV20-1 - TGCAGTGCTAGGCTGATTGGGGTACAGGGACGAGGCGAGCAGTACTTC CSARLIGVQGRGEQYF
few TRBJ2-7 TRBV27 TRBD1 TGTGCCAGCAGGCCAGGGACAGGGTTCGAGCAGTACTTC CASRPGTGFEQYF
- TRBJ1-3 TRBV28 - TGTGCCAGCAGCTCGCGAGGGCTGGGAAACACCATATATTTT CASSSRGLGNTIYF
many TRBJ1-2 TRBV18 TRBD1 TGTGCCAGCTCACGAGGACAGGGCGATGGCTACACCTTC CASSRGQGDGYTF
few TRBJ2-7 TRBV7-2 - TGTGCCAGTACTCCGGGGACCTACGAGCAGTACTTC CASTPGTYEQYF
many TRBJ2-5 TRBV25-1 - TGTGCCAGCAGTAAGACCAGGGTCACCCAAGAGACCCAGTACTTC CASSKTRVTQETQYF
medium-sized TRBJ2-3 TRBV28 TRBD1 TGTGCCAGCAGTGCGGGACAGGGTCCCGTCGGACGCACAGATACGCAGTATTTT CASSAGQGPVGRTDTQYF
- TRBJ1-2 TRBV6-5 - TGTGCCAGCAGTTACTCGATAGAGAGCAACTATGGCTACACCTTC CASSYSIESNYGYTF
- TRBJ2-2 TRBV6-2/TRBV6-3 - TGTGCCAGCAGCCGCGGGACACGGTTGAACACCGGGGAGCTGTTTTTT CASSRGTRLNTGELFF
- TRBJ1-1 TRBV6-5 - TGTGCCAGCAGTTACGGGGATTGGGGGCCGAACACTGAAGCTTTCTTT CASSYGDWGPNTEAFF
many TRBJ2-2 TRBV7-2 - TGTGCCAGCAGCTCAGAGGTCCGCACCGGGGAGCTGTTTTTT CASSSEVRTGELFF
- TRBJ2-5 TRBV24-1 - TGTGCCACCAGCCCGGCGGGCCAGACCCAGTACTTC CATSPAGQTQYF
many TRBJ2-1 TRBV29-1 - TGCAGCGTTCCGAGATGGCCCTCCATCAATGAGCAGTTCTTC CSVPRWPSINEQFF
few TRBJ2-3 TRBV20-1 - TGCAGTGCTAGGGTCGTAGTAGATACGCAGTATTTT CSARVVVDTQYF
- TRBJ2-3 TRBV9 TRBD2 TGTGCCAGCAGCAAGGGACTAGCGGGGGGCACAGATACGCAGTATTTT CASSKGLAGGTDTQYF
- TRBJ2-2 TRBV18 - TGTGCCAGCTCCCCACGACAGGTCCTGAACACCGGGGAGCTGTTTTTT CASSPRQVLNTGELFF
- TRBJ2-7 TRBV28 - TGTGCCAGCAGCCGATACGACGAGCAGTACTTC CASSRYDEQYF
medium-sized TRBJ2-4 TRBV11-1 TRBD1 TGTGCCAGCAGCTTCGGTCCGCGGACAGGCCTATCCTACATTCAGTACTTC CASSFGPRTGLSYIQYF
medium-sized TRBJ2-1 TRBV12-3/TRBV12-4 TRBD1 TGTGCCAGCAGTTGGGGTCAGGTGGGACAGGTGTTCTTC CASSWGQVGQVFF
many TRBJ2-1 TRBV7-9 TRBD2 TGTGCCAGCAGCCCCATCACCACATGGTTTCCGGGAGGTGAGCAGTTCTTC CASSPITTWFPGGEQFF
few TRBJ2-5 TRBV28 TRBD2 TGTGCCAGCAGTTTATGGGGGGGGACGGAGGAGACCCAGTACTTC CASSLWGGTEETQYF
few TRBJ1-2 TRBV7-9 TRBD1 TGTGCCAGCAGCCAAGGACAGGTTGGGATCTATGGCTACACCTTC CASSQGQVGIYGYTF
once TRBJ1-4 TRBV5-1 TRBD1 TGCGCCAGCAGCTCCGGGACAGGGGTCGAAAAACTGTTTTTT CASSSGTGVEKLFF
- TRBJ2-2 TRBV29-1 - TGCAGCGTCGCCGAAGCTAGGACCGGGGAGCTGTTTTTT CSVAEARTGELFF
- TRBJ2-7 TRBV14 TRBD2 TGTGCCAGCAGCTTAGCTAGCGGAGCCACCTACGAGCAGTACTTC CASSLASGATYEQYF
many TRBJ2-7 TRBV7-6 - TGTGCCAGCAGCTTAGTGAGCCAGGGGCACGAGCAGTACTTC CASSLVSQGHEQYF
- TRBJ1-6 TRBV28 TRBD1 TGTGCCAGCAGTCGAACTAACGACAGGGTCAATTCACCCCTCCACTTT CASSRTNDRVNSPLHF
many TRBJ1-5 TRBV7-2 - TGTGCCAGCAGTTTTGTGGGACAAACCACGCAGCCCCAGCATTTT CASSFVGQTTQPQHF
hyperexpanded TRBJ2-4 TRBV12-3/TRBV12-4 - TGTGCCAGCAGTTTAAATTCCGGAGCCAAAAACATTCAGTACTTC CASSLNSGAKNIQYF
many TRBJ1-1 TRBV7-9 TRBD1 TGTGCCAGCAGCTGGACAGGGGGCACTGAAGCTTTCTTT CASSWTGGTEAFF
- TRBJ2-4 TRBV5-1 - TGCGCCAGCAGCATAGACTCCCTGACCGCCAAAAACATTCAGTACTTC CASSIDSLTAKNIQYF
many TRBJ2-7 TRBV6-6 TRBD2 TGTGCCAGCAGTTACCGCCTAGCGGGGGCCTACGAGCAGTACTTC CASSYRLAGAYEQYF
- TRBJ1-1 TRBV19 - TGTGCCAGTAACCTAATTGGGGGGACTGAAGCTTTCTTT CASNLIGGTEAFF
many TRBJ2-7 TRBV2 - TGTGCCAGCAGGGAGGGACTGAAGGACGAGCAGTACTTC CASREGLKDEQYF
many TRBJ2-1 TRBV27 - TGTGCCAGCAGTTTTTCGGTAGGGGACACCTTCTACAATGAGCAGTTCTTC CASSFSVGDTFYNEQFF
few TRBJ2-7 TRBV18 - TGTGCCAGCTCACCCGGGGGTAGCGAGCAGTACTTC CASSPGGSEQYF
many TRBJ2-6 TRBV5-4 - TGTGCCAGCAGCTTGGTGCAAGATGGGGCCAACGTCCTGACTTTC CASSLVQDGANVLTF
many TRBJ1-3 TRBV7-6 TRBD1 TGTGCCAGCAGCCCATGGGACAGGGGGCAATCGGAGGGAAACACCATATATTTT CASSPWDRGQSEGNTIYF
few TRBJ1-2 TRBV28 - TGTGCCAGCAGTTTAAACCCGAGGGGCTACACCTTC CASSLNPRGYTF